This TCR beta chain was sequenced during a study of response to subunit inactivated influenza vaccine. General study findings and limits: Only a handful of new T cells, the authors suggested, are recruited with each seasonal influenza vaccination.

TCRdb independently ran MiXCR on the RT-PCR reads; one entry per CDR3 protein. The sample holds about 480,000 distinct CDR3 sequences, approximately 24% seen once. This clonotype occurred a few times. The antigen remains undetermined. Germline CDR1 is SGHRS and CDR2 is YFSETQ. CDR3 size: 13 residues. V lost 1 base and J 9 bases, leaving 11 bases between the germline ends. The clonotype was recovered from a man in his fifties or sixties who received an inactivated influenza vaccine. This chain uses TRBV5-1 with TRBJ2-1; D possibly corresponds to TRBD2 (6 bases). The sample consisted of CD4+ T cells sorted from PBMCs, taken approximately 5 days after vaccination. CDR3 sequence: CASSLWREGEQFF. The CDR3 DNA reads TGCGCCAGCAGCTTGTGGAGGGAAGGTGAGCAGTTCTTC.